The 13 T cell receptor beta chains below all came from one sample that was sequenced in a study of cytomegalovirus exposure and HLA in healthy donors (dated by TCRdb to the late 2010s). The library relied on the immunoSEQ multiplex PCR assay. A mixture of 60 forward primers for TCR Vbeta segments and 13 reverse primers for TCR Jbeta segments was used in the multiplex PCR. TCRdb stores this immuneACCESS table with in-frame sequences only. Part of the clones is absent; in the studies checked, under half of the shortfall reflects unresolved V genes, and no reason is known for the rest. The sample contains about 87,000 clones, 74% of them found a single time. Jointly, the top ten make up around 20% of the sample. The material sequenced was PBMCs. The source of these receptors is a man aged 25 to 40 in good health and CMV-seropositive.

The V gene is TRBV9, the J gene TRBJ1-3; the match to TRBD1 covers 7 bases. The CDR3 totals 14 residues. Trimming cost V 4 bases and J 2 bases; bases outside gene matches: 3. Germline V gene data show CDR1 as SGDLS and CDR2 as YYNGEE. The chain's CDR3 is CASSFGQAGNTIYF. The CDR3 bases are TGTGCCAGCAGCTTCGGACAGGCTGGAAACACCATATATTTT.

V is TRBV6-1 and J is TRBJ1-4; weak D call: TRBD1 (6 bases). The CDR3 has 14 residues. Trimming shortened V by 6 bases and J by 4 bases, and 12 bases separated the two germline ends. Germline CDR1 and CDR2: MNHNS and SASEGT. CDR3 amino acids: CASSAGQFNEKLFF. The CDR3 nucleotides are TGTGCCAGCAGCGCCGGACAGTTTAATGAAAAACTGTTTTTT.

The sample holds a few counts of this clone. The V and J genes are TRBV27 and TRBJ1-1; TRBD1 agrees at 8 bases. Germline V gene lookup returns CDR1 MNHEY and CDR2 SMNVEV (reference sequence). V lost 5 bases and J lost 0; bases outside the gene matches: 5. The CDR3 is 15 amino acids. CDR3 coding DNA: TGTGCCAGCAGTCCGCGACAGGGGATGAACACTGAAGCTTTCTTT. Its translation: CASSPRQGMNTEAFF.

As concerns this clone: Germline and junction disagree at one end, which may indicate a read error. V usage is TRBV6-7 and J usage is TRBJ1-5, with TRBD1 as a possible D gene (6 bases). TRBV6-7 is noted as an ORF with a role that remains uncertain. This CDR3 is built from 16 residues. CDR3 DNA sequence: TGTGCCAGCAGTTACGTGATTGAGGACAGAGGTCAGCCCCAGAATTTT. Its protein is CASSYVIEDRGQPQNF.

The CDR3 region has the DNA TGTGCCAGCAGCCCCGACAGCCCTAGCTATGGCTACACCTTC. As protein: CASSPDSPSYGYTF. V gene TRBV7-9 combines with J gene TRBJ1-2; TRBD1 might be the D (5 bases). CDR1 SEHNR and CDR2 FQNEAQ come from the germline V gene (reference sequence). Trimming stripped 5 bases from V and 4 bases from J, with 14 bases between. The CDR3 totals 14 residues.

The chain carries TRBV29-1 and TRBJ1-1, with D possibly being TRBD1 (5 bases). The CDR3 extends over 15 amino acids. Trimming removed 6 bases from V and 0 bases from J, with 17 bases in between. Germline V gene data show CDR1 as SQVTM and CDR2 as ANQGSEA. CDR3 DNA: TGCAGCGTGGGGCGGGGAGGGACCATGAACACTGAAGCTTTCTTT. Translating gives CSVGRGGTMNTEAFF.

This rearrangement joins TRBV5-4 to TRBJ1-3, with a weak D call TRBD1 (5 bases). V lost 1 base, J lost 4 bases, and 12 bases lay in between. Germline lookup yields CDR1 SGHNT and CDR2 YYREEE (reference sequence). This CDR3 has 15 residues. CDR3 protein: CASSLKGASGNTIYF. The CDR3 nucleotides read TGTGCCAGCAGCTTGAAAGGGGCCTCGGGAAACACCATATATTTT.

This clone was detected only once. The CDR3 here is CASATGTGDTGELFF. In nucleotides, the CDR3 is TGTGCCAGCGCGACCGGGACAGGGGACACCGGGGAGCTGTTTTTT. The rearrangement uses TRBV9 and TRBJ2-2; 10 positions match TRBD1. The V and J ends lost 7 bases and 3 bases, in that order; junction bases with no gene match: 6. The germline gives CDR1 SGDLS, CDR2 YYNGEE. This CDR3 is built from 15 residues. Filled out from reference TRBV9 and TRBJ2-2, the complete variable domain reads DSGVTQTPKHLITATGQRVTLRCSPRSGDLSVYWYQQSLDQGLQFLIQYYNGEERAKGNILERFSAQQFPDLHSELNLSSLELGDSALYFCASATGTGDTGELFFGEGSRLTVL.

The chain employs TRBV4-1 and TRBJ1-5; 8 nucleotides align to TRBD1. This CDR3 region has 17 residues. The germline V gene has CDR1 MGHRA and CDR2 YSYEKL. The trim removed 0 bases at V and 3 bases at J, leaving 7 bases unmatched. CDR3 nucleotides: TGCGCCAGCAGCCAAGACGGACAGGGACTTATCAATCAGCCCCAGCATTTT. Protein sequence: CASSQDGQGLINQPQHF.

The chain is built from TRBV5-1 and TRBJ1-4; D not resolved. Trimming cost V 1 base and J 3 bases, with 7 bases left between them. This CDR3 spans 14 amino acids. Germline V gene data show CDR1 as SGHRS and CDR2 as YFSETQ. The CDR3 spells CASSLSGSNEKLFF. The CDR3 DNA reads TGCGCCAGCAGCTTGAGCGGTTCTAATGAAAAACTGTTTTTT.

This clone is classed as medium-sized. Distinct nucleotide sequences in the sample also encode this CDR3. V is TRBV6-1 and J is TRBJ2-5, with 12 bases lining up with TRBD2. Per germline, CDR1 MNHNS and CDR2 SASEGT. Trimming removed 2 bases from V and 2 bases from J; junction bases left unmatched: 0. The CDR3 covers 15 residues. CDR3 amino acids: CASSELAGGQETQYF. In nucleotides, the CDR3 is TGTGCCAGCAGTGAACTAGCGGGAGGGCAAGAGACCCAGTACTTC.

This rearrangement joins TRBV4-3 to TRBJ1-1, with unresolved D. Trimming removed 1 base at V and 0 bases at J, with 9 bases between. This CDR3 is built from 15 residues. From germline, CDR1 is LGHNA and CDR2 YSLEER. Here the CDR3 reads CASSQAQTVNTEAFF. CDR3 DNA sequence: TGCGCCAGCAGCCAAGCACAGACGGTGAACACTGAAGCTTTCTTT.

The rearrangement joins TRBV19 to TRBJ2-3, with 11 bases lining up with TRBD2. There are 15 residues in the CDR3. Looked up from germline, CDR1 is LNHDA and CDR2 is SQIVND (reference sequence). V shed 6 bases, J shed 7 bases, and the junction held 9 bases outside the gene matches. The CDR3 DNA follows: TGTGCCAGTAGCGACACCGGGACTAGCGGATATACGCAGTATTTT. Its translation is CASSDTGTSGYTQYF.